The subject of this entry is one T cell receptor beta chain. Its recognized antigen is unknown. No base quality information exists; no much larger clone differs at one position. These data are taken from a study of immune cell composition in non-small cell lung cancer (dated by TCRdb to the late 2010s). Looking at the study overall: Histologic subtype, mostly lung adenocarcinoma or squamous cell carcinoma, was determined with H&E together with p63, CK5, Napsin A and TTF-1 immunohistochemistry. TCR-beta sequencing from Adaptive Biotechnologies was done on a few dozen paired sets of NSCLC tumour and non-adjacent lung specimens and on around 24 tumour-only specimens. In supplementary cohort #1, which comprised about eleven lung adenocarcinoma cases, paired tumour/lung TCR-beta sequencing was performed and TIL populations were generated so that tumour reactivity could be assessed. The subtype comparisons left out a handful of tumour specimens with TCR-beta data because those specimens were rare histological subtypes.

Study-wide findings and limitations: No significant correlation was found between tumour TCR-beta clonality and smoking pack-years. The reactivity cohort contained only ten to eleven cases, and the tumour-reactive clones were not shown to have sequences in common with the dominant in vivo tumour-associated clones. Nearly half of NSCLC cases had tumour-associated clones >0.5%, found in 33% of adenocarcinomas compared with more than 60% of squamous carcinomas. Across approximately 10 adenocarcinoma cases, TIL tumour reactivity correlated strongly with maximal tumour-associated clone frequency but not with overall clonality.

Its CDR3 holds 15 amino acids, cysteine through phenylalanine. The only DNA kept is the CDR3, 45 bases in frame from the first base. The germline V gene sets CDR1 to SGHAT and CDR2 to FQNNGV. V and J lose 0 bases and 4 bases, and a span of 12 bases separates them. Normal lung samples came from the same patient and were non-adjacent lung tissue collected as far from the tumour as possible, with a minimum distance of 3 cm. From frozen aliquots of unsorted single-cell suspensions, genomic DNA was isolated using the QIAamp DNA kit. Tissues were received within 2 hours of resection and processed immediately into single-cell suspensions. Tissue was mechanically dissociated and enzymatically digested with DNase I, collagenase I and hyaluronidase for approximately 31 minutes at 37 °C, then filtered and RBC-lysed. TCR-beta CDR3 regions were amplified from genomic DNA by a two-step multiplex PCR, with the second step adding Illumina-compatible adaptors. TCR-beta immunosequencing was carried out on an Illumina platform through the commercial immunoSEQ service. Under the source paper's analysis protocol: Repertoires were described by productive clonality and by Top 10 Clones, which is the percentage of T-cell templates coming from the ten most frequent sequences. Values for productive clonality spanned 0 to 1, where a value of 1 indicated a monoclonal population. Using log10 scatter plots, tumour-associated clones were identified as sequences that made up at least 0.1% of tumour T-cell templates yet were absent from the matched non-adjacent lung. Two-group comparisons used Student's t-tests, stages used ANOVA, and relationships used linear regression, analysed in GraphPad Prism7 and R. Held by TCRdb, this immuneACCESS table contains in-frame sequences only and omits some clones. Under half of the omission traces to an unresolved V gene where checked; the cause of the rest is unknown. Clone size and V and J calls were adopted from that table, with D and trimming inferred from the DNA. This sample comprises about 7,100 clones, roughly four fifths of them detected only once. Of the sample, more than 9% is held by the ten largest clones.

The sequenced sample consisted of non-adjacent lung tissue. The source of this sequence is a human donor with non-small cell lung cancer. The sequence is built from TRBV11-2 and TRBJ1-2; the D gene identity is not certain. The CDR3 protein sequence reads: CASSLDQGSFYGYTF. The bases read TGTGCCAGCAGCTTAGATCAAGGCAGCTTCTATGGCTACACCTTC.